What follows is one T cell receptor beta chain and its context. Its antigen is unidentified. The data were produced by immunoSEQ multiplex PCR, yet TCRdb's version contains in-frame clones alone and is incomplete. The sample consists of tens of thousands of clones, around 82% of them appearing once. Germline V gene sequence: CDR1 SGHNT, CDR2 YYREEE (reference sequence). The CDR3 has 12 residues. Unmatched junction bases numbered 4, after V lost 6 bases and J lost 5 bases. The data were obtained in a study of lymphopenia after photon versus proton radiotherapy. General observations from the study: Only patients who died were analyzed for survival; proton advantage is unproven. Relative stability marked proton patients; photon patients lost diversity and naive cells.

The rearrangement uses TRBV5-4 and TRBJ2-5; 7 bases map to TRBD2. Source: peripheral blood, taken from a patient treated with proton-based radiotherapy. This clonotype was obtained from a man aged 55 to 70 with pancreatic cancer. CDR3 amino acids: CASTFGGETQYF. The CDR3 DNA sequence: TGTGCCAGCACCTTCGGGGGGGAGACCCAGTACTTC. Full variable domain (missing parts from reference TRBV5-4 and TRBJ2-5): ETGVTQSPTHLIKTRGQQVTLRCSSQSGHNTVSWYQQALGQGPQFIFQYYREEENGRGNFPPRFSGLQFPNYSSELNVNALELDDSALYLCASTFGGETQYFGPGTRLLVL.